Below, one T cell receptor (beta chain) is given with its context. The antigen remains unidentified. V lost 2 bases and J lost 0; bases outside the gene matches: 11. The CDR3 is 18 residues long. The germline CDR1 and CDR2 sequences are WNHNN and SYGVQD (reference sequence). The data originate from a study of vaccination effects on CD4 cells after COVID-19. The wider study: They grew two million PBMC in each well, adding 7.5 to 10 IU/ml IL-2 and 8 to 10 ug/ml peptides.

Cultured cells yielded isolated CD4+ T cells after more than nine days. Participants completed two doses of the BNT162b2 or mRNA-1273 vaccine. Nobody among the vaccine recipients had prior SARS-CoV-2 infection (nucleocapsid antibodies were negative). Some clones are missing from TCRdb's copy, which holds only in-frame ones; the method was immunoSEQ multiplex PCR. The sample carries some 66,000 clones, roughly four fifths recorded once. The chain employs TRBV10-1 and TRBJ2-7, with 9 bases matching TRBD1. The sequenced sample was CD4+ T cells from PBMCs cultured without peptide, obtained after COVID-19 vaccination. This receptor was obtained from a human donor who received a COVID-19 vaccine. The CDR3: CASSELDRGTGGSYEQYV. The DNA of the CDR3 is TGCGCCAGCAGTGAGCTTGACAGGGGGACAGGTGGCTCCTACGAGCAGTACGTC.